This T cell receptor (beta chain) originates from a study of CD8 T cells in ankylosing spondylitis. The junction had 10 bases not matched to a gene; V was cut back by 1 base and J by 0 bases. Looked up from germline, CDR1 is MNHNS and CDR2 is SASEGT. This CDR3 contains 19 residues. Using its own MiXCR run on the 5' RACE reads, TCRdb lists one record per CDR3 protein. The sample contains about 360,000 distinct CDR3 sequences, 20% to 25% of which appear only once. The chain couples TRBV6-1 to TRBJ2-3; 10 bases line up with TRBD2. The source is a male donor with ankylosing spondylitis or in good health (not recorded which). The source material was blood, either unsorted or a sorted T cell fraction (not recorded which). DNA for the CDR3: TGTGCCAGCAGTGAAGAGGTAGCGGGGGGTCTTGGGAGCACAGATACGCAGTATTTT. Translation gives CASSEEVAGGLGSTDTQYF.